Following are 4 T cell receptor beta chains from one sample sequenced in a study of vaccination effects on CD4 cells after COVID-19. The assay was immunoSEQ multiplex PCR, and TCRdb's table has in-frame clones only and misses some. Seen here are around 68,000 clones, over 70% observed once, and the top ten hold 12%. No antigens are known for them. Sequencing followed a ViraFEST assay step that expanded antigen-specific CD4+ T cells with viral peptide pools. The culture ran for 10 days before CD4+ T cells were isolated. Prior SARS-CoV-2 infection was absent in the vaccine recipients, as shown by negative nucleocapsid antibodies. Material: CD4+ T cells from PBMCs cultured with SARS-CoV-2 spike peptides, obtained before COVID-19 vaccination. These receptors were collected from a human donor who received a COVID-19 vaccine.

The rearrangement joins TRBV7-3 to TRBJ2-3, with 10 bases that match TRBD1. Per germline, CDR1 SGHTA and CDR2 FQGTGA. The CDR3 consists of 16 residues. J lost 4 bases, V lost 4 bases, and 8 bases had no gene match. The CDR3 region has the DNA TGTGCCAGCAGCTCCGAAGGGACAGGGGTTTCAGATACGCAGTATTTT. Translating it yields CASSSEGTGVSDTQYF.

The chain combines TRBV5-1 with TRBJ2-1; no clear D gene. The germline CDR1 and CDR2 sequences are SGHRS and YFSETQ. Trimming pared 0 bases from V and 5 bases from J, leaving 6 bases between. The CDR3 extends over 13 amino acids. This CDR3 is CASSLGAHNEQFF. CDR3 nucleotides: TGCGCCAGCAGCTTGGGGGCACACAATGAGCAGTTCTTC.

The chain couples TRBV5-8 to TRBJ2-3; maybe TRBD2 (6 bases). The germline V gene has CDR1 SGHTS and CDR2 YDEGEE. The CDR3 sequence is 16 residues long. The germline V and J ends were trimmed by 7 bases and 1 base, with 19 bases remaining between them. The CDR3 coding sequence is TGTGCCAGCCCTGGGTGGGGCGGGGTACGCACAGATACGCAGTATTTT. This encodes CASPGWGGVRTDTQYF.

The rearrangement links TRBV6-5 to TRBJ1-3; unclear D gene. There are 14 residues in the CDR3. V was shortened by 5 bases and J by 0 bases, with 8 bases between the two germline ends. Germline lookup yields CDR1 MNHEY and CDR2 SVGAGI. The CDR3 sequence: CASSPTVSGNTIYF. DNA for the CDR3: TGTGCCAGCAGTCCAACAGTCTCTGGAAACACCATATATTTT.